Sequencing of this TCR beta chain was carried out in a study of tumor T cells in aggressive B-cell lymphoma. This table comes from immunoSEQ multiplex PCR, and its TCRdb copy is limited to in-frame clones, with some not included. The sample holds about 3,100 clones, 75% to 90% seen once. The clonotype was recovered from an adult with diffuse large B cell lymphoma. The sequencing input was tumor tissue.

The CDR3, as DNA: TGTGCCAGCAGCCTGGGGAGCTCCTACAATGAGCAGTTCTTC. Translated, it gives CASSLGSSYNEQFF. V usage is TRBV7-6 and J usage is TRBJ2-1; tentative D call: TRBD2 (5 bases). V lost 5 bases and J 0 bases, leaving 8 bases between the germline ends. Germline lookup yields CDR1 SGHVS and CDR2 FNYEAQ. CDR3 length equals 14 residues.